This T cell receptor (beta chain) was obtained from a study of identical twins. The study's findings and limits: The study found excess low generation probability among twin-shared out-of-frame alpha sequences.

Healthy Caucasians supplied all donations. In TCRdb, the 5' RACE reads were re-called with MiXCR into one record per CDR3 protein. The sample gives fewer than 250,000 distinct CDR3 sequences, approximately 7% of which show up once; roughly 3.6% is in the top ten. Turning to this clonotype: Its target is unknown.

A further study also used this sample, focusing on yellow fever vaccine responses in identical twins.

This sequence originates from a woman under 30 in good health. The sequencing input was memory (CD45RO+) T cells sorted from blood.

The DNA for the CDR3 is TGTGCCAGCAGCCAGGCCCGCGGGGGCCCCGCTACGCAGTATTTT. Protein sequence: CASSQARGGPATQYF. The chain has TRBV4-2 and TRBJ2-3, with D possibly being TRBD2 (7 bases). Trimming stripped 3 bases from V and 8 bases from J, with 18 bases between. The CDR3 consists of 15 residues. Germline CDR1 and CDR2: LGHNA and YNFKEQ.